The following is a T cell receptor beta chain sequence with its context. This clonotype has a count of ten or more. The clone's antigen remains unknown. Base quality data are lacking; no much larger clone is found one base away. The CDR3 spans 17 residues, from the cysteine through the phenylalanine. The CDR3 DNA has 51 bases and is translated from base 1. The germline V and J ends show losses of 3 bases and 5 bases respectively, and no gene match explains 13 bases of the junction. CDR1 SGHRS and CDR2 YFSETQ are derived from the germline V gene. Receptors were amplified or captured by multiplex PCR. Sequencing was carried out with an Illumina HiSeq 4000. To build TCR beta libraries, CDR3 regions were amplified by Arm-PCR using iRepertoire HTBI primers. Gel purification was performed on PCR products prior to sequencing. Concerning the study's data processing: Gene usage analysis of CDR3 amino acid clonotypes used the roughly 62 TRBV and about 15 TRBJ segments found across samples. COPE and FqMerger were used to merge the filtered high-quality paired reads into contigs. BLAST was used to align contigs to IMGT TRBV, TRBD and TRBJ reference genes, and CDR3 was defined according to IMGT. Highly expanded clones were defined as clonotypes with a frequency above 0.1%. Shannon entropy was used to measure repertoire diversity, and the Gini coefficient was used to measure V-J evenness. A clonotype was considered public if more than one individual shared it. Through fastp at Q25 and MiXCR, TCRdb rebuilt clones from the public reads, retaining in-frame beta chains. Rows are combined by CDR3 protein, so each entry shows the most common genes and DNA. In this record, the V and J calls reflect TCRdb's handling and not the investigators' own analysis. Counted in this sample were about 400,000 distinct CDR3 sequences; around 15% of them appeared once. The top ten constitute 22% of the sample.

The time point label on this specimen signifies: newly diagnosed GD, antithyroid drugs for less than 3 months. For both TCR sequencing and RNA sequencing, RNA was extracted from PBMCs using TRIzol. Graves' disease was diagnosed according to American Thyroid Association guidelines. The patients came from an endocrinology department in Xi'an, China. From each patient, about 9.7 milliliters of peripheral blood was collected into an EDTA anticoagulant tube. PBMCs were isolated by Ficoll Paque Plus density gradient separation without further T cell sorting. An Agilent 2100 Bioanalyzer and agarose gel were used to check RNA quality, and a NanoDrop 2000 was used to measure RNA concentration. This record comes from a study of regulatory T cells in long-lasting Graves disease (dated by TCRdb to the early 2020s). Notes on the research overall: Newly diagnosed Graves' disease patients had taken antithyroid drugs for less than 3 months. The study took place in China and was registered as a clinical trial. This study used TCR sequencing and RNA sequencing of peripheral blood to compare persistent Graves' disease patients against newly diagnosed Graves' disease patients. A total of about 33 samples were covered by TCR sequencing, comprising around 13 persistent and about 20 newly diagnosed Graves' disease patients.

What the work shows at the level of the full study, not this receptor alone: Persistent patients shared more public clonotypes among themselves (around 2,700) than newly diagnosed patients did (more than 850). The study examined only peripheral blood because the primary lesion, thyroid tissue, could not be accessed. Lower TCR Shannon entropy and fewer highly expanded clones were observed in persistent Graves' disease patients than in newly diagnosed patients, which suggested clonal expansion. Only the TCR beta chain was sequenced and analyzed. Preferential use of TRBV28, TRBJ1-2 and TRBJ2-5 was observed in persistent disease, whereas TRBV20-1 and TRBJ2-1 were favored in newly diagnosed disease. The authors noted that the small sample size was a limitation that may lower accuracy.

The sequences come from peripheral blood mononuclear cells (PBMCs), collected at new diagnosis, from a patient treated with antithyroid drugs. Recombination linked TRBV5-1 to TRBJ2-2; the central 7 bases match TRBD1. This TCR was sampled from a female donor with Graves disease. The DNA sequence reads TGCGCCAGCAGCTCATTGACAGGGAGACAAGAAACCGGGGAGCTGTTTTTT. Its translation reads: CASSSLTGRQETGELFF.